These 23 T cell receptor beta chains originate from one sample sequenced in a study of blood T cell repertoires in COVID-19. TCRdb's table, derived via immunoSEQ multiplex PCR, lists solely in-frame clones and lacks some. The top ten hold 4% to 5% of the sample, which has about 290,000 clones, 85% seen once. Sequencing used peripheral blood. The receptor set was obtained from a woman between 50 and 59 years old with active or convalescent COVID-19.

The genes are TRBV7-9 and TRBJ1-1; 7 bases line up with TRBD1. Germline V gives CDR1 SEHNR, CDR2 FQNEAQ (reference sequence). The CDR3 contains 15 residues. Trimming took 3 bases from V and 7 from J; bases not matched to a gene: 11. CDR3 DNA sequence: TGTGCCAGCAGCTTCACGACAGGGTTGGGCGGTGAAGCTTTCTTT. This encodes CASSFTTGLGGEAFF.

The gene calls are TRBV7-9 and TRBJ2-1, with D perhaps TRBD2 (5 bases). CDR3 length: 15 amino acids. V was cut by 5 bases and J by 6 bases, with 17 bases left in between. The germline V gene has CDR1 SEHNR and CDR2 FQNEAQ (reference sequence). Here the CDR3 DNA reads TGTGCCAGCAGCCCGAAGCGGAGAACCTCCAATGAGCAGTTCTTC. This gives the protein CASSPKRRTSNEQFF.

V usage is TRBV10-3 and J usage is TRBJ1-3; no firm D call. This CDR3 has 12 amino acids. The V end was cut by 8 bases, the J end by 2 bases, with 7 bases between. Germline V CDR1 and CDR2: ENHRY, SYGVKD. In DNA form, the CDR3 reads TGTGCCATCGCCGGGGCTGGAAACACCATATATTTT. Translating gives CAIAGAGNTIYF.

This chain links TRBV28 with TRBJ1-5, with D hard to call. Germline V CDR1 and CDR2: MDHEN, SYDVKM. The CDR3 contains 15 residues. V lost 4 bases, J lost 3 bases, and 13 bases lay in between. The CDR3 is CASSSLVRPNQPQHF. In DNA form, the CDR3 reads TGTGCCAGCAGTTCCCTTGTCAGGCCCAATCAGCCCCAGCATTTT. Looking up the rest from reference TRBV28 and TRBJ1-5 gives the full variable domain: DVKVTQSSRYLVKRTGEKVFLECVQDMDHENMFWYRQDPGLGLRLIYFSYDVKMKEKGDIPEGYSVSREKKERFSLILESASTNQTSMYLCASSSLVRPNQPQHFGDGTRLSIL.

CDR3 sequence reads: CASSTGQGLQPQHF. The DNA for the CDR3 is TGTGCCAGCAGTACGGGACAGGGGCTTCAGCCCCAGCATTTT. The gene calls are TRBV6-5 and TRBJ1-5, with 10 bases fitting TRBD1. The V gene end was trimmed by 5 bases and the J gene end by 6 bases; junction bases not matched to a gene: 4. From germline, CDR1 is MNHEY and CDR2 SVGAGI. CDR3 length: 14 residues.

This rearrangement joins TRBV7-9 to TRBJ2-1; 10 bases are a match to TRBD2. Germline V gene data show CDR1 as SEHNR and CDR2 as FQNEAQ (reference sequence). The CDR3 consists of 15 residues. Trimming at V came to 1 base and at J to 5 bases, leaving 2 bases not matched to a gene. The CDR3 nucleotides read TGTGCCAGCAGCTTAGAGGGGACTAGCGACAATGAGCAGTTCTTC. It encodes CASSLEGTSDNEQFF.

The rearrangement joins TRBV5-1 to TRBJ2-5, with 16 bases lining up with TRBD2. The CDR3 sequence is 17 residues long. J lost 4 bases, V lost 4 bases, and 7 bases had no gene match. Germline CDR1 reads SGHRS; CDR2 reads YFSETQ. This chain's CDR3 is CASSRGTSGRAGETQYF. CDR3 nucleotide sequence: TGCGCCAGCAGCCGCGGGACTAGCGGGAGGGCCGGAGAGACCCAGTACTTC.

V gene TRBV5-1 combines with J gene TRBJ1-3; 10 nucleotides align to TRBD1. CDR1 is SGHRS and CDR2 is YFSETQ in the germline V gene. This CDR3 is built from 16 residues. Germline trimming cut 4 bases from V and 4 bases from J; bases unmatched to any gene: 8. CDR3 amino acids: CASSRDRGFVGNTIYF. The DNA for the CDR3 is TGCGCCAGCAGCAGGGACAGGGGCTTCGTGGGAAACACCATATATTTT.

V is TRBV7-9 and J is TRBJ1-4, with TRBD1 identical over 10 bases. V lost 4 bases, J lost 4 bases, and 0 bases stayed unmatched. Germline V gene sequence: CDR1 SEHNR, CDR2 FQNEAQ (reference sequence). This CDR3 spans 14 amino acids. The CDR3 DNA reads as TGTGCCAGCAGCTGGGACAGGGGTAATGAAAAACTGTTTTTT. It specifies CASSWDRGNEKLFF.

The chain employs TRBV18 and TRBJ1-1; TRBD1 might be the D (6 bases). The CDR3 spans 16 residues. The germline V gene encodes CDR1 KGHSH and CDR2 LQKENI. Trimming stripped 6 bases from V and 1 base from J, with 18 bases between. The CDR3 protein is CASSPGGAGGNTEAFF. CDR3 bases: TGTGCCAGCTCGCCCGGGGGGGCCGGAGGGAACACTGAAGCTTTCTTT.

The chain uses TRBV6-6 and TRBJ2-7; 7 positions match TRBD2. After removal of 0 bases from V and 6 bases from J, the junction contained 5 bases not matched to a gene. There are 14 residues in the CDR3. Germline CDR1 reads MNHNY; CDR2 reads SVGAGI (reference sequence). CDR3 region: CASSYSAGVLEQYF. CDR3 DNA sequence: TGTGCCAGCAGTTACTCCGCGGGAGTCCTCGAGCAGTACTTC.

The J gene is TRBJ2-5, the V gene TRBV4-2; D gene unclear. V lost 6 bases, J lost 2 bases, and 10 bases lay in between. The CDR3 length is 13 residues. Germline V gene lookup returns CDR1 LGHNA and CDR2 YNFKEQ. This chain's CDR3 is CASSLSQQETQYF. CDR3 bases: TGTGCCAGCAGTCTGAGTCAACAAGAGACCCAGTACTTC.

The chain uses TRBV27 and TRBJ2-7; 12 nucleotides agree with TRBD2. V dropped 5 bases and J dropped 5; count of bases not matched to a gene: 4. Germline V gene lookup returns CDR1 MNHEY and CDR2 SMNVEV (reference sequence). The CDR3 is 14 residues long. The CDR3 reads CASSLAGGRNEQYF. DNA of the CDR3: TGTGCCAGCAGTCTAGCGGGAGGGCGTAACGAGCAGTACTTC.

The chain links TRBV12-3 or TRBV12-4 to TRBJ1-6; D call uncertain. The CDR3 totals 13 residues. V was cut by 3 bases and J by 6 bases, with 6 bases left in between. CDR3 DNA: TGTGCCAGCAGTTTGGTGGCTAATTCACCCCTCCACTTT. Its protein product is CASSLVANSPLHF.

The chain carries TRBV28 and TRBJ2-3; TRBD1 matches 10 bases. Germline V lookup: CDR1 MDHEN, CDR2 SYDVKM. The CDR3 sequence is 17 residues long. The J segment lost 4 bases and the V segment lost 3 bases, leaving 10 bases of the junction unmatched. CDR3 sequence reads: CASSFGVGTGAADTQYF. The CDR3 bases are TGTGCCAGCAGTTTCGGAGTCGGGACAGGGGCTGCAGATACGCAGTATTTT.

This clone has only a few counts. The chain employs TRBV21-1 and TRBJ1-4. TRBV21-1 is a pseudogene locus. The CDR3 length is 14 residues. CDR3 protein: CASSNTRRDEKLFF. In nucleotides, the CDR3 is TGTGCCAGCAGCAATACTCGACGGGATGAAAAACTGTTTTTT.

This chain uses TRBV5-6 with TRBJ2-7; D is unresolved. Per germline, CDR1 SGHDT and CDR2 YYEEEE. Trimming pared 6 bases from V and 4 bases from J, leaving 8 bases between. The CDR3 totals 11 residues. CDR3 protein: CASNSRYEQYF. Written as DNA, the CDR3 is TGTGCCAGCAACTCCAGGTACGAGCAGTACTTC.

The rearrangement links TRBV9 to TRBJ2-2; 7 nucleotides agree with TRBD1. The V and J ends lost 6 bases and 1 base, in that order; junction bases with no gene match: 3. This CDR3 is 14 amino acids long. Per the germline V gene, CDR1 is SGDLS and CDR2 is YYNGEE. CDR3 in amino acids: CASTRDRNTGELFF. The CDR3 DNA follows: TGTGCCAGCACCAGGGACAGGAACACCGGGGAGCTGTTTTTT.

V is TRBV4-1 and J is TRBJ1-1; 7 positions agree with TRBD1. The CDR3 sequence is 14 residues long. The J segment lost 7 bases and the V segment lost 0 bases, leaving 5 bases of the junction unmatched. CDR1 MGHRA and CDR2 YSYEKL come from the germline V gene. CDR3 sequence: CASSQEPGGVEAFF. CDR3 coding DNA: TGCGCCAGCAGCCAAGAGCCAGGGGGAGTTGAAGCTTTCTTT.

The rearrangement links TRBV5-1 to TRBJ2-7, with D unresolved. There are 13 residues in the CDR3. Trimming took off 0 bases at V and 3 bases at J, with 7 bases between the two ends. Germline lookup yields CDR1 SGHRS and CDR2 YFSETQ. For the CDR3, the DNA is TGCGCCAGCAGCTTGGCCCTCAGCTACGAGCAGTACTTC. It specifies CASSLALSYEQYF.

The rearrangement uses TRBV9 and TRBJ2-1; 9 bases fit TRBD2. CDR3 size: 18 residues. Losses at the gene ends were 0 bases for V and 6 bases for J; bases not matched to a gene: 13. Germline V gene lookup returns CDR1 SGDLS and CDR2 YYNGEE. The CDR3 reads CASSVATASGTLINEQFF. CDR3 nucleotides: TGTGCCAGCAGCGTAGCTACGGCTAGCGGGACCCTCATCAATGAGCAGTTCTTC.

The chain uses TRBV19 and TRBJ2-2; 11 bases line up with TRBD2. CDR1 LNHDA and CDR2 SQIVND come from the germline V gene (reference sequence). The CDR3 is 14 amino acids. Germline trimming cut 9 bases from V and 8 bases from J; bases unmatched to any gene: 8. The DNA of the CDR3 is TGTGCCAGCCTCTTAACTAGCGGGAGTGGGGAGCTGTTTTTT. Its translation: CASLLTSGSGELFF.

This clone was seen once. The chain employs TRBV7-9 and TRBJ1-2; the match to TRBD1 covers 7 bases. J was trimmed by 3 bases and V by 3 bases; bases with no gene match: 10. The length of the CDR3 is 16 residues. Germline CDR1 and CDR2: SEHNR and FQNEAQ (reference sequence). CDR3 DNA sequence: TGTGCCAGCAGCTTTACATCCGGGACAGCCCACTATGGCTACACCTTC. This sequence encodes CASSFTSGTAHYGYTF.